This T cell receptor beta chain was captured by sequencing in a study of T cell responses to AZD1222 COVID-19 vaccine. Regarding the study as a whole: A mostly white British donor set with more females was recruited, and clonal diversity was possibly underestimated. Vaccine-related CD4 TCRs covered spike, predominating at 160-218 and 743-854.

Sequencing used immunoSEQ multiplex PCR; TCRdb keeps in-frame clones, though not all of them. Of around 78,000 clones listed, roughly 80% are singletons. The CDR3 spans 17 residues. CDR1 is SGHNT, CDR2 YYREEE, per germline (reference sequence). V shed 0 bases and J shed 4 bases, with 19 bases lying between them. Details on this clone: Its target is not known.

This sequence originates from an adult in good health. J is TRBJ1-2 and V is TRBV5-4; D gene unclear. The sample here was peripheral blood, taken on day 0 of AZD1222 vaccination. CDR3: CASSLAIRTAPAYGYTF. The CDR3 DNA is TGTGCCAGCAGCTTGGCGATACGGACGGCCCCGGCCTATGGCTACACCTTC. The full variable domain, rest sourced from reference TRBV5-4 and TRBJ1-2, is ETGVTQSPTHLIKTRGQQVTLRCSSQSGHNTVSWYQQALGQGPQFIFQYYREEENGRGNFPPRFSGLQFPNYSSELNVNALELDDSALYLCASSLAIRTAPAYGYTFGSGTRLTVV.